Sequencing of this T cell receptor beta chain was carried out in a study of T cell responses to AZD1222 COVID-19 vaccine. The V gene's germline CDR1 is SNHLY and CDR2 FYNNEI. Trimming removed 0 bases at V and 5 bases at J, with 7 bases between. This CDR3 is 13 amino acids long. General study results and limits: Baseline seropositives among AZD1222 recipients totaled only six. Among the donors, most were white British and more were female, and clonal diversity was possibly underestimated.

The method was immunoSEQ multiplex PCR; TCRdb's version includes in-frame clones alone and lacks a portion of them. The table lists about 44,000 clones, around 80% of them singletons. With respect to this clone: As yet, its antigen is unknown.

This material consisted of peripheral blood, taken on day 0 of AZD1222 vaccination. The source of this sequence is an adult in good health. V and J are TRBV2 and TRBJ1-1; D is unresolved. CDR3 region: CASSEAWGTEAFF. CDR3 bases: TGTGCCAGCAGTGAAGCTTGGGGAACTGAAGCTTTCTTT.